The following is a T cell receptor beta chain sequence with its context. The data were obtained in a study of blood T cell repertoires in COVID-19. Study in general: Spain, Italy and the United States supplied samples that represented acute and convalescent COVID-19. Sources were T cells, B-cell-depleted T cells, or PBMCs; the material itself was cDNA or gDNA.

The trim removed 1 base at V and 10 bases at J, leaving 14 bases unmatched. The CDR3 is made up of 17 amino acids. Germline loops: CDR1 SGHRS, CDR2 YFSETQ. As handled by the study authors: Amplification of reference gene primers was used by the study to estimate nucleated cell counts. Produced via immunoSEQ multiplex PCR; TCRdb's table is partial and in-frame only. The D gene and trimming were derived from the DNA, and the V and J assignments and clone size from that table. Here the sample spans about 91,000 clones, approximately 90% being singletons. Sequencing was done on a sample of peripheral blood. The rearrangement uses TRBV5-1 and TRBJ2-3, with TRBD2 matching 11 bases. This sequence originates from a woman aged 80 or over with active COVID-19. Here the CDR3 reads CASSLNLAGGPTGAQYF. For the CDR3, the DNA is TGCGCCAGCAGCTTGAATTTAGCGGGAGGGCCCACAGGGGCGCAGTATTTT. The whole variable domain, remainder taken from reference TRBV5-1 and TRBJ2-3, is KAGVTQTPRYLIKTRGQQVTLSCSPISGHRSVSWYQQTPGQGLQFLFEYFSETQRNKGNFPGRFSGRQFSNSRSEMNVSTLELGDSALYLCASSLNLAGGPTGAQYFGPGTRLTVL.